The source of this T cell receptor (beta chain) is a study of CD8 T cells in Susac syndrome. An amount of RNA that ranged from roughly 0.5 to 1 ug was reverse transcribed with random hexamers. Via MiXCR, TCRdb re-called the immunoSEQ multiplex PCR reads, giving one row per CDR3 protein. The sample shows just over 80,000 distinct CDR3 sequences, 94% of them seen only once. Germline V CDR1 and CDR2: DFQATT, SNEGSKA (reference sequence). With 3 bases removed from V and 6 bases from J, the gap between germline ends came to 15 bases. The CDR3 has 14 residues. The rearrangement links TRBV20-1 to TRBJ2-1; possibly TRBD2 for D (5 bases). This receptor was identified in a human donor in good health. Source material: CD8+ T cells from PBMCs. The CDR3 region is CSASPSIKVNEQFF. The CDR3, as DNA: TGCAGTGCTAGCCCTAGCATCAAGGTCAATGAGCAGTTCTTC.